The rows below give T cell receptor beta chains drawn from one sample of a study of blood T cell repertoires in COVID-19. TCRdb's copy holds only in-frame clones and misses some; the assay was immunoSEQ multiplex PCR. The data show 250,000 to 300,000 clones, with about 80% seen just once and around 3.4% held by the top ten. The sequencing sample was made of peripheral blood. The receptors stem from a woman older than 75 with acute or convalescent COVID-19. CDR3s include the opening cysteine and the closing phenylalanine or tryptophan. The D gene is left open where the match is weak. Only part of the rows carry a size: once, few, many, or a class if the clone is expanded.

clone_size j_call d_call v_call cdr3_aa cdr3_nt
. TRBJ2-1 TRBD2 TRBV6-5 CASHERGSYNEQFF TGTGCCAGCCATGAGCGGGGGTCCTACAATGAGCAGTTCTTC
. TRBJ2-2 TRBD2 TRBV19 CASSRDPGAGTGELFF TGTGCCAGTAGCCGAGACCCAGGAGCGGGGACCGGGGAGCTGTTTTTT
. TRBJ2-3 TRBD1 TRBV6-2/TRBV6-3 CASSPTGTGLTDTQYF TGTGCCAGCAGTCCCACCGGGACAGGGTTGACAGATACGCAGTATTTT
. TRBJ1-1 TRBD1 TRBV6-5 CASSRLKTGSEAFF TGTGCCAGCAGTCGACTTAAGACAGGGAGTGAAGCTTTCTTT
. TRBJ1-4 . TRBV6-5 CASSGGGLGEKLFF TGTGCCAGCAGCGGAGGAGGACTAGGTGAAAAACTGTTTTTT
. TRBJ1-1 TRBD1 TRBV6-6 CASSQGAGVAFF TGTGCCAGCAGCCAGGGGGCGGGGGTTGCTTTCTTT
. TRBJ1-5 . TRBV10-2 CASSERRDNQPQHF TGCGCCAGCAGTGAGAGGAGGGACAATCAGCCCCAGCATTTT
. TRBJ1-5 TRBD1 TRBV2 CASSGQGSSNQPQHF TGTGCCAGCAGTGGACAGGGGTCTAGCAATCAGCCCCAGCATTTT
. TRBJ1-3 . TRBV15 CATSRADSGNTIYF TGTGCCACCAGCAGAGCAGACTCTGGAAACACCATATATTTT
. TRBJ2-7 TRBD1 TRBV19 CASSMPGQAFYEQYF TGTGCCAGTAGTATGCCCGGACAGGCTTTCTACGAGCAGTACTTC
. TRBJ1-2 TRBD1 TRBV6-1 CASSERQGGETPTF TGTGCCAGCAGTGAGAGACAGGGTGGCGAAACACCGACTTTC
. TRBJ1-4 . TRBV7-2 CASSLVQGIREKLFF TGTGCCAGCAGCTTAGTTCAGGGGATTCGGGAAAAACTGTTTTTT
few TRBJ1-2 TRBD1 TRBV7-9 CASSWTGEAGYTF TGTGCCAGCAGCTGGACAGGGGAGGCTGGCTACACCTTC
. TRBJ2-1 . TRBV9 CASSVGRDEQFF TGTGCCAGCAGCGTAGGGAGGGATGAGCAGTTCTTC
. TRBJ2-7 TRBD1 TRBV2 CASTWTGSSYEQYF TGTGCCAGCACCTGGACAGGGAGCTCCTACGAGCAGTACTTC
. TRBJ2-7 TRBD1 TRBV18 CASSPETGPYEQYF TGTGCCAGCTCACCCGAGACAGGGCCCTACGAGCAGTACTTC
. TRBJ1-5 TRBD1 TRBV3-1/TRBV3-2 CASRLPGTGGPPSNQPQHF TGTGCCAGCAGACTACCCGGGACAGGAGGCCCACCTAGCAATCAGCCCCAGCATTTT
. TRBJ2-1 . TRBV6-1 CASSEVLASDEQFF TGTGCCAGCAGTGAAGTCCTAGCGTCCGATGAGCAGTTCTTC
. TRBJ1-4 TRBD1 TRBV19 CASSIGWDRRKILDEKLFF TGTGCCAGTAGTATAGGTTGGGACAGGAGAAAAATACTTGATGAAAAACTGTTTTTT
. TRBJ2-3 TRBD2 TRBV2 CASRLTSGFPDTQYF TGTGCCAGCAGATTAACTAGCGGGTTTCCAGATACGCAGTATTTT
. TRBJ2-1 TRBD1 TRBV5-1 CASSLGGQSYNEQFF TGCGCCAGCAGCCTAGGGGGACAGAGTTACAATGAGCAGTTCTTC
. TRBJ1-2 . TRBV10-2 CASSDTGPNYGYTF TGCGCCAGCAGTGACACAGGGCCCAACTATGGCTACACCTTC
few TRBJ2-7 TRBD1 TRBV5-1 CASSTGQGKDEQYF TGCGCCAGCAGCACCGGACAGGGGAAGGACGAGCAGTACTTC
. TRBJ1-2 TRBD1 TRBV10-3 CAITQGQGAYGYTF TGTGCCATCACCCAAGGACAGGGGGCCTATGGCTACACCTTC
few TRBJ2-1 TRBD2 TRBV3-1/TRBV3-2 CASSRRTPGLVNEQFF TGTGCCAGCAGCCGTCGCACTCCGGGACTAGTGAATGAGCAGTTCTTC
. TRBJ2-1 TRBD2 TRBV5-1 CASRKSSWTSGSPNYNEQFF TGCGCCAGCAGGAAGAGCAGTTGGACTAGCGGGAGTCCAAACTACAATGAGCAGTTCTTC
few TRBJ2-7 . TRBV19 CASSRGTFTYEQYF TGTGCCAGTAGTCGGGGGACCTTTACCTACGAGCAGTACTTC
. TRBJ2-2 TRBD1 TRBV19 CASSITTGAGTGELFF TGTGCCAGTAGTATAACTACAGGGGCCGGCACCGGGGAGCTGTTTTTT
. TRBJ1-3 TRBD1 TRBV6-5 CASRGTGKNTIYF TGTGCCAGCAGGGGGACAGGGAAAAACACCATATATTTT
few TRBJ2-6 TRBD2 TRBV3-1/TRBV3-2 CASSQSGGTVYSGANVLTF TGTGCCAGCAGCCAATCGGGGGGAACAGTCTACTCTGGGGCCAACGTCCTGACTTTC
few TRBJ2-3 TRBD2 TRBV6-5 CASSLAGGMGDTQYF TGTGCCAGCAGTTTAGCGGGAGGGATGGGAGATACGCAGTATTTT
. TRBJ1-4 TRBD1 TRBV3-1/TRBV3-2 CASNQGTANEKLFF TGTGCCAGCAACCAGGGGACAGCAAATGAAAAACTGTTTTTT
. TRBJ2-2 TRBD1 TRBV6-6 CASSLRTGKNTGELFF TGTGCCAGCAGTTTGAGGACAGGAAAAAACACCGGGGAGCTGTTTTTT
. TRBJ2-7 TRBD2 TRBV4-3 CASSQEPAGGPYEQYF TGCGCCAGCAGCCAAGAACCAGCGGGGGGACCCTACGAGCAGTACTTC
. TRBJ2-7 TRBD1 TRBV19 CASSIVGTGNYEQYF TGTGCCAGTAGTATAGTTGGGACAGGCAACTACGAGCAGTACTTC
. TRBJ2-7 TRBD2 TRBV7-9 CASSLLAGGPSYEQYF TGTGCCAGCAGCTTACTAGCGGGTGGCCCCTCCTACGAGCAGTACTTC
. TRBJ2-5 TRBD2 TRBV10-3 CAISERGLAEETQYF TGTGCCATCAGTGAGAGGGGACTAGCGGAAGAGACCCAGTACTTC
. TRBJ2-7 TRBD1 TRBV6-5 CASSYSRRGYEQYF TGTGCCAGCAGTTACTCTCGCAGGGGGTACGAGCAGTACTTC
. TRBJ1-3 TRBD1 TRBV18 CASSPTTGENTIYF TGTGCCAGCTCACCGACGACAGGGGAAAACACCATATATTTT
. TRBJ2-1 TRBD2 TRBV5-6 CASSRRLAGGPNEQFF TGTGCCAGCAGCCGAAGGCTAGCGGGAGGGCCAAATGAGCAGTTCTTC
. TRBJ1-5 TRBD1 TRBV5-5 CASSPLTGGNQPQHF TGTGCCAGCAGCCCACTAACAGGGGGAAATCAGCCCCAGCATTTT
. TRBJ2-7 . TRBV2 CASSGYRGGPNEQYF TGTGCCAGCAGTGGCTACAGGGGAGGCCCGAACGAGCAGTACTTC
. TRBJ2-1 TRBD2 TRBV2 CASSSTSGGYNEQFF TGTGCCAGCAGCTCGACTAGCGGGGGCTACAATGAGCAGTTCTTC
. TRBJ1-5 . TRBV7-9 CASSLESVQPQHF TGTGCCAGCAGCTTAGAGTCGGTGCAGCCCCAGCATTTT
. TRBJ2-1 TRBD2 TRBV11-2 CASRRPGLGNNEQFF TGTGCCAGCAGAAGACCGGGACTAGGGAACAATGAGCAGTTCTTC
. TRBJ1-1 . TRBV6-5 CASRNYRGEAFF TGTGCCAGCAGGAACTACCGGGGAGAAGCTTTCTTT
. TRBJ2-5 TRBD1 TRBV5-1 CASSKGQGETQYF TGCGCCAGCAGCAAGGGACAGGGAGAGACCCAGTACTTC
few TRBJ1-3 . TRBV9 CASSLERLEDTIYF TGTGCCAGCAGCCTAGAGAGGTTGGAAGACACCATATATTTT
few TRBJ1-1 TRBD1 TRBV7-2 CASSLGQGAEAFF TGTGCCAGCAGCTTAGGGCAGGGGGCTGAAGCTTTCTTT
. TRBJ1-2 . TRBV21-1 CASSLRKGASHGYTF TGTGCCAGCAGTCTGAGGAAGGGGGCAAGCCATGGCTACACCTTC
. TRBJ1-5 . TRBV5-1 CASSYGGTDNQPQHF TGCGCCAGCAGCTATGGAGGGACGGATAATCAGCCCCAGCATTTT
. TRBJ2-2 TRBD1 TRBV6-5 CASTTDRGSSGELFF TGTGCCAGCACGACGGACAGGGGATCGTCCGGGGAGCTGTTTTTT